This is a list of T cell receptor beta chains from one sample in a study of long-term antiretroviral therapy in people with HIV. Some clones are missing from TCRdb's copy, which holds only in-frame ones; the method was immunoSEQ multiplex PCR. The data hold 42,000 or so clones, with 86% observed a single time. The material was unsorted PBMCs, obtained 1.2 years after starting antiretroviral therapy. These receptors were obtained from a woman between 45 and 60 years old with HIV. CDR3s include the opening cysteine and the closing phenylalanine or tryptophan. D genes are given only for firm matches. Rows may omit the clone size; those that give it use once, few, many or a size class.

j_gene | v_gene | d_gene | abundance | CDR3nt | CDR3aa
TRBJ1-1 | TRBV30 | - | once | TGTGCCTGGAGTAGGGGCTCGGTAACAGGCACTGAAGCTTTCTTT | CAWSRGSVTGTEAFF
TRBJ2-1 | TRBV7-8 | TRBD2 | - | TGTGCCAGCAGCTTAGTGTCAGCGGGGTACAATGAGCAGTTCTTC | CASSLVSAGYNEQFF
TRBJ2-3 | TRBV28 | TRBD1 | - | TGTGCCAGCAGTTTAGGGGACAGGGGGCACACAGATACGCAGTATTTT | CASSLGDRGHTDTQYF
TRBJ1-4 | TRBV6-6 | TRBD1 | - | TGTGCCAGCAGTGACGGGACAGGGGGTAATGAAAAACTGTTTTTT | CASSDGTGGNEKLFF
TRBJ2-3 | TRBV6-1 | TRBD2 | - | TGTGCCAGCAGTGAAGTTGCGGGGGGCCGCACAGATACGCAGTATTTT | CASSEVAGGRTDTQYF
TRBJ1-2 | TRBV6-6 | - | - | TGTGCCAGCAGTTACGAGGACCTTCTCAACTATGGCTACACCTTC | CASSYEDLLNYGYTF
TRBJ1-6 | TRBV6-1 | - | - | TGTGCCAGCAGGCCTTCCGGGACACCCCGTTCACCCCTCCACTTT | CASRPSGTPRSPLHF
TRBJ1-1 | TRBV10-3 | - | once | TGTGCCATCAGTGAAATTCAGAACACTGAAGCTTTCTTT | CAISEIQNTEAFF
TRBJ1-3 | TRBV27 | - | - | TGTGCCAGCAGCCGCATCGGGGGGTTATCCTCTGGAAACACCATATATTTT | CASSRIGGLSSGNTIYF
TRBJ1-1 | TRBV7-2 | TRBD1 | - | TGTGCCAGCAGCATCTACAGGGGAGGACAGGCAGAAGCTTTCTTT | CASSIYRGGQAEAFF
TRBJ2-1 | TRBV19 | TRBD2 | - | TGTGCCAGTAGTTTGATGTCTAGCGGGGGCTACAATGAGCAGTTCTTC | CASSLMSSGGYNEQFF
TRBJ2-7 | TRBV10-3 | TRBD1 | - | TGTGCCATCAGTGACCCCGACAGGGAAAGGTCCTACGAGCAGTACTTC | CAISDPDRERSYEQYF
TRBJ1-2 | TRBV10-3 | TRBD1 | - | TGTGCCATCACCGACAGGGGAAACGTACGAGGCTATGGCTACACCTTC | CAITDRGNVRGYGYTF
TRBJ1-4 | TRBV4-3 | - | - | TGCGCCAGCAGCCCCACCGGTGGGGGGGGTATCGAAAAACTGTTTTTT | CASSPTGGGGIEKLFF
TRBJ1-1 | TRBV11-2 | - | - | TGTGCCAGCAGCTCCAACAGGGCCAGGAACACTGAAGCTTTCTTT | CASSSNRARNTEAFF
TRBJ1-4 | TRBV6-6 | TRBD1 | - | TGTGCCAGCAGACAGGGGACAAGTAATAATGAAAAACTGTTTTTT | CASRQGTSNNEKLFF
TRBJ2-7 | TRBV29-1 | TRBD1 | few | TGCAGCGTGGCGGGACAGGGGGGCGAGCAGTACTTC | CSVAGQGGEQYF
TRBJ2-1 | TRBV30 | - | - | TGTGCCTGGAGCAGCTCCTACAATGAGCAGTTCTTC | CAWSSSYNEQFF
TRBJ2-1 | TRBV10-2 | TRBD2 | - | TGCGCCAGCAGTGGACTAGCGGGGGACAATGAGCAGTTCTTC | CASSGLAGDNEQFF
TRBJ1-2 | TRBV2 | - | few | TGTGCCAGCAGTGCAACCAATAGGAGGGACTATGGCTACACCTTC | CASSATNRRDYGYTF
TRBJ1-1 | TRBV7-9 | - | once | TGTGCCAGCAGCCGCTTTGGGGTGAGAGACACTGAAGCTTTCTTT | CASSRFGVRDTEAFF
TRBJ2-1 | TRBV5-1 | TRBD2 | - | TGCGCCAGCAGCCCCCGTGGGGGCCTGACTAGCGGGGGCCCCTACAATGAGCAGTTCTTC | CASSPRGGLTSGGPYNEQFF
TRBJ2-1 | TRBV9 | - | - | TGTGCCAGCAGCGCCTCTAGCCTTCTGTGGTCCTACAATGAGCAGTTCTTC | CASSASSLLWSYNEQFF
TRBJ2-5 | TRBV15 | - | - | TGTGCCACCAGCAGAGGGGCAGTGGAGACCCAGTACTTC | CATSRGAVETQYF
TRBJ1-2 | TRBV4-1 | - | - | TGCGCCAGCAGCCAAGTGCCCCGGCCGGAGCCTAACTATGGCTACACCTTC | CASSQVPRPEPNYGYTF
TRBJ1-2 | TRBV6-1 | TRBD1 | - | TGTGCCAGCAGTGAGGGACGAGACAGGGCTGGCTACACCTTC | CASSEGRDRAGYTF
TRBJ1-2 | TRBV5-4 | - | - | TGTGCCAGCAGCTCGCGGACCCATGACTATGGCTACACCTTC | CASSSRTHDYGYTF